The 12 T cell receptor beta chains below all came from one sample that was sequenced in a study of T-cell memory formation after mild COVID-19. Each CDR3 protein gets one entry after TCRdb re-called the 5' RACE reads with MiXCR. This sample yields about 340,000 distinct CDR3 sequences, of which about an eighth are seen a single time; roughly 22% belongs to the top ten. Sequenced material: PBMCs or a T cell subset sorted from them (not recorded which). These receptor sequences come from a man aged 18 to 35 who had mild COVID-19 (a few samples of this study predate the infection). Cell type and time point are not known.

The chain couples TRBV4-3 to TRBJ2-7, with D perhaps assigned TRBD1 or TRBD2 (6 bases each). This CDR3 is 13 amino acids long. The germline CDR1 and CDR2 sequences are LGHNA and YSLEER. The V and J ends lost 2 bases and 6 bases respectively, with 11 bases between them. The CDR3 loop reads CASSQLGGREQYF. The CDR3 DNA is TGCGCCAGCAGCCAATTAGGGGGGCGCGAGCAGTACTTC.

The J gene is TRBJ2-7, the V gene TRBV12-3 or TRBV12-4; either TRBD1 or TRBD2 may supply D (5 bases each). The CDR3 extends over 17 amino acids. V shed 6 bases and J shed 0 bases, with 21 bases lying between them. CDR3 nucleotide sequence: TGTGCCAGCAGCAACGGACGGGCAGGGAGCGTCTCCTACGAGCAGTACTTC. Amino acid sequence: CASSNGRAGSVSYEQYF.

CDR3 in DNA: TGTGCCAGCAGCTTGGGGGCGCGGTCGTTGGGGTCGTCTGATACGCAGTATTTT. Amino acids: CASSLGARSLGSSDTQYF. The genes are TRBV7-2 and TRBJ2-3; D may be TRBD1 (6 bases). Trimming removed 3 bases at V and 6 bases at J, with 25 bases between. This CDR3 is built from 18 residues. The germline V gene encodes CDR1 SGHTA and CDR2 FQGNSA.

The rearrangement joins TRBV29-1 to TRBJ2-5; TRBD1 aligns across 7 bases. Germline CDR1 reads SQVTM; CDR2 reads ANQGSEA. The CDR3 totals 14 residues. The V segment lost 6 bases and the J segment 4 bases; nucleotides outside the gene matches: 11. CDR3 region: CSVGDTGDVETQYF. The CDR3 DNA follows: TGCAGCGTGGGGGATACAGGGGACGTAGAGACCCAGTACTTC.

This sequence joins TRBV6-2 or TRBV6-3 and TRBJ2-3; 8 bases line up with TRBD2. CDR1 is MNHEY and CDR2 is SVGEGT in the germline V gene. The junction had 10 bases not matched to a gene; V was cut back by 4 bases and J by 4 bases. This CDR3 is 16 amino acids long. CDR3 sequence (DNA): TGTGCCAGCAGTTCAACACCGGGACTAGGGTCAGATACGCAGTATTTT. Residues: CASSSTPGLGSDTQYF.

This clonotype was observed many times. The chain carries TRBV5-1 and TRBJ1-5; a possible D gene is TRBD1 (5 bases). The CDR3 loop spans 13 amino acids. Trimming pared 4 bases from V and 7 bases from J, leaving 12 bases between. Germline V gene sequence: CDR1 SGHRS, CDR2 YFSETQ. CDR3 DNA sequence: TGCGCCAGCAGCGTGCCAGGGCGGCAGCCCCAGCATTTT. Translation gives CASSVPGRQPQHF.

The rearrangement uses TRBV10-3 and TRBJ2-7, with D possibly matching TRBD2 (6 bases). The germline V gene encodes CDR1 ENHRY and CDR2 SYGVKD. This CDR3 is 13 amino acids long. The V and J ends lost 0 bases and 9 bases respectively, with 12 bases between them. The CDR3 DNA is TGTGCCATCAGTGAGTCTTTACTAGCTGTGCAGTACGTC. Translation gives CAISESLLAVQYV.

The chain carries TRBV6-6 and TRBJ1-1; D call uncertain. The germline V gene encodes CDR1 MNHNY and CDR2 SVGAGI (reference sequence). The CDR3 has 13 amino acids. V lost 6 bases, J lost 5 bases, and 13 bases lay in between. CDR3 coding DNA: TGTGCCAGCAGGAGGGAGGGCGTGACTGAAGCTTTCTTT. Translating gives CASRREGVTEAFF.

This clonotype appeared a few times. The genes are TRBV3-1 and TRBJ2-3; 8 nucleotides agree with TRBD1. J was trimmed by 4 bases and V by 4 bases; bases with no gene match: 4. The CDR3 extends over 14 amino acids. Per the germline V gene, CDR1 is LGHDT and CDR2 is YNNKEL (reference sequence). The CDR3 sequence is CASSPTGASDTQYF. DNA for the CDR3: TGTGCCAGCAGCCCGACAGGGGCCTCAGATACGCAGTATTTT.

This clonotype was seen at least ten times. The chain uses TRBV5-1 and TRBJ2-3; D remains unclear. The CDR3 spans 15 residues. V was shortened by 0 bases and J by 2 bases, with 10 bases between the two germline ends. From germline, CDR1 is SGHRS and CDR2 YFSETQ. The CDR3 DNA is TGCGCCAGCAGCTTGGCCGGATGGGACACAGATACGCAGTATTTT. It specifies CASSLAGWDTDTQYF.

CDR3 in amino acids: CASSLFTGLAGLAKNIQYF. As DNA, the CDR3 is TGTGCCAGCAGCTTGTTTACGGGACTAGCGGGGCTAGCCAAAAACATTCAGTACTTC. This chain links TRBV7-2 with TRBJ2-4, with 13 bases that match TRBD2. CDR1 and CDR2 (germline): SGHTA, FQGNSA. Trimming at V came to 3 bases and at J to 0 bases, leaving 8 bases not matched to a gene. The CDR3 covers 19 residues.

This chain's CDR3 is CASSATLWTEAFF. In DNA form, the CDR3 reads TGTGCCAGCAGCGCCACGCTATGGACTGAAGCTTTCTTT. The rearrangement links TRBV9 to TRBJ1-1, with D uncertain. CDR3 length: 13 amino acids. Deletions cut 3 bases from V and 5 bases from J, with 11 bases between. Germline V CDR1 and CDR2: SGDLS, YYNGEE.